The 3 T cell receptor beta chains given below trace back to one sample, sequenced in a study of lymphopenia after photon versus proton radiotherapy. TCRdb's copy holds only in-frame clones and misses some; the assay was immunoSEQ multiplex PCR. This sample carries 45,000 to 65,000 clones, about 86% of them seen once, and the ten largest clones take over 25%. This sample comprised peripheral blood, obtained from a patient treated with photon-based radiotherapy. Source of these receptors: a middle-aged man with gastric cancer.

V is TRBV6-5 and J is TRBJ1-2, with D unclear. V was cut by 4 bases and J by 1 base, with 4 bases left in between. The CDR3 runs 12 residues. Germline assignment: CDR1 MNHEY and CDR2 SVGAGI. The chain's CDR3 is CASSSDNYGYTF. CDR3 in DNA: TGTGCCAGCAGTTCCGATAACTATGGCTACACCTTC.

The V and J genes are TRBV28 and TRBJ2-7; no clear D gene. Trimming took 6 bases from V and 0 from J, leaving 6 bases between them. The CDR3 has 12 residues. Germline V CDR1 and CDR2: MDHEN, SYDVKM. The CDR3 is CASRTYSYEQYF. The DNA for the CDR3 is TGTGCCAGCAGGACCTACTCCTACGAGCAGTACTTC.

V and J are TRBV4-3 and TRBJ1-4; D not certain. From germline, CDR1 is LGHNA and CDR2 YSLEER. V lost 0 bases to trimming and J lost 0 bases, with 5 bases between them. The CDR3 contains 15 residues. CDR3 in amino acids: CASSQEGTTNEKLFF. The CDR3 region has the DNA TGCGCCAGCAGCCAAGAGGGGACAACTAATGAAAAACTGTTTTTT.